The 27 T cell receptor beta chains reported below all come from one sample, sequenced in a study of blood T cell repertoires in COVID-19. The repertoire was sequenced with immunoSEQ multiplex PCR; TCRdb's copy has only in-frame clones and lacks some. The sample lists roughly 200,000 clones; around 87% were seen once. Input material: peripheral blood. These receptors all come from a man in his 60s with acute or convalescent COVID-19.

This clone was found once. This chain uses TRBV4-2 with TRBJ2-7; 9 bases are shared with TRBD1. The CDR3 runs to 15 residues. The J segment lost 4 bases and the V segment lost 3 bases, leaving 7 bases of the junction unmatched. Germline CDR1 LGHNA, CDR2 YNFKEQ. CDR3 residues: CASSHDRDRVYEQYF. The CDR3 bases are TGTGCCAGCAGCCACGACCGGGACAGGGTGTACGAGCAGTACTTC.

J is TRBJ1-4 and V is TRBV6-6; tentatively, D is TRBD1 (6 bases). Germline V gives CDR1 MNHNY, CDR2 SVGAGI (reference sequence). This CDR3 has 12 residues. The V end was cut by 4 bases, the J end by 6 bases, with 6 bases between. Here the CDR3 DNA reads TGTGCCAGCAGTTCAGGGGATGAAAAACTGTTTTTT. As protein: CASSSGDEKLFF.

V and J are TRBV27 and TRBJ2-1; tentative D call: TRBD1 (6 bases). V gave up 4 bases and J gave up 10 bases, with 17 bases separating them. The length of the CDR3 is 14 residues. Looked up from germline, CDR1 is MNHEY and CDR2 is SMNVEV (reference sequence). CDR3 region: CASSSIGQPGEQFF. Here the CDR3 DNA reads TGTGCCAGCAGTTCGATCGGACAGCCCGGCGAGCAGTTCTTC.

J is TRBJ2-3 and V is TRBV5-1, with 12 nucleotides matching TRBD2. The CDR3 extends over 18 amino acids. Trimming at V came to 2 bases and at J to 0 bases, leaving 7 bases not matched to a gene. Per the germline V gene, CDR1 is SGHRS and CDR2 is YFSETQ. CDR3 nucleotide sequence: TGCGCCAGCAGCTTCACTAGCGGGGGGCAAACTAGCACAGATACGCAGTATTTT. It is translated as CASSFTSGGQTSTDTQYF.

This clone is a singleton in its sample. The J gene is TRBJ2-7, the V gene TRBV18, with D perhaps TRBD2 (6 bases). The ends were cut back, 1 base at V and 6 bases at J, with 22 bases in the middle. Per the germline V gene, CDR1 is KGHSH and CDR2 is LQKENI. CDR3 length: 17 residues. CDR3 nucleotide sequence: TGTGCCAGCTCACCACTGAAGATGGCGGGGACGGCGAGCGAGCAGTACTTC. Encoded protein: CASSPLKMAGTASEQYF. Combining the CDR3 with reference TRBV18 and TRBJ2-7 gives the whole variable domain NAGVMQNPRHLVRRRGQEARLRCSPMKGHSHVYWYRQLPEEGLKFMVYLQKENIIDESGMPKERFSAEFPKEGPSILRIQQVVRGDSAAYFCASSPLKMAGTASEQYFGPGTRLTVT.

This sequence joins TRBV6-5 and TRBJ1-2; 7 nucleotides agree with TRBD1. Trimming cost V 6 bases and J 7 bases; bases outside gene matches: 11. The CDR3 is 14 residues long. CDR1 is MNHEY and CDR2 is SVGAGI in the germline V gene. CDR3 sequence: CASRGGPELFGYTF. Here the CDR3 DNA reads TGTGCCAGCAGAGGGGGCCCGGAGCTCTTTGGCTACACCTTC.

The CDR3 protein is CASSAHRGSDTEAFF. In DNA form, the CDR3 reads TGCGCCAGCAGTGCTCACAGGGGGTCTGACACTGAAGCTTTCTTT. This sequence joins TRBV10-1 and TRBJ1-1; 8 bases align to TRBD1. Germline CDR1 and CDR2: WNHNN and SYGVQD (reference sequence). V lost 4 bases to trimming and J lost 3 bases; unmatched junction nucleotides: 7. The CDR3 is made up of 15 amino acids.

This CDR3 is CASSRSGAGAYNEQFF. CDR3 DNA: TGTGCCAGCAGCCGAAGTGGTGCGGGCGCCTACAATGAGCAGTTCTTC. The rearrangement joins TRBV14 to TRBJ2-1; D is perhaps TRBD2 (5 bases). CDR3 length: 16 residues. The ends were cut back, 4 bases at V and 2 bases at J, with 15 bases in the middle. The germline CDR1 and CDR2 sequences are SGHDN and FVKESK.

This clone turned up a few times. The J gene is TRBJ2-5, the V gene TRBV4-1; D gene uncertain. Deletions cut 0 bases from V and 1 base from J, with 12 bases between. Germline CDR1 is MGHRA and CDR2 is YSYEKL. CDR3 length: 16 residues. The CDR3: CASSQEADLGQETQYF. CDR3 nucleotides: TGCGCCAGCAGCCAAGAGGCCGACTTGGGCCAAGAGACCCAGTACTTC.

Turning to this clone: One end of the junction varies from germline; a read error may be responsible. The chain uses TRBV5-1 and TRBJ1-6, with a weak D call TRBD1 (6 bases). The CDR3 contains 16 residues. CDR1 is SGHRS, CDR2 YFSETQ, per germline. CDR3 residues: CTSRPPQGTVGSPLHF. CDR3 bases: TGCACCAGCAGGCCCCCACAGGGCACGGTGGGTTCACCCCTCCACTTT.

This clone was found once. V gene TRBV5-6 combines with J gene TRBJ2-7; 11 bases map to TRBD2. V was clipped by 3 bases and J by 5 bases; unmatched bases: 16. Germline V gives CDR1 SGHDT, CDR2 YYEEEE. This CDR3 region has 18 residues. The CDR3 coding sequence is TGTGCCAGCAGCTCCCACGGACTAGCGGGCCCTCGGAGGCACGAGCAGTACTTC. This translates into CASSSHGLAGPRRHEQYF.

This chain connects TRBV3-1 (or the pseudogene TRBV3-2) to TRBJ1-3, with TRBD1 matching 8 bases. Germline trimming cut 0 bases from V and 2 bases from J; bases unmatched to any gene: 6. This CDR3 is built from 17 residues. Germline values: CDR1 LGHDT, CDR2 YNNKEL (reference sequence). The CDR3 loop reads CASSQDRAGGAGNTIYF. In DNA form, the CDR3 reads TGTGCCAGCAGCCAAGATCGGGCAGGGGGCGCTGGAAACACCATATATTTT.

CDR3 nucleotide sequence: TGTGCCAGCTCACCATTCGCAGGGCAAGCCTACGAGCAGTACTTC. It is translated as CASSPFAGQAYEQYF. The V and J genes are TRBV18 and TRBJ2-7; tentatively, D is TRBD1 (5 bases). This CDR3 region has 15 residues. Trimming pared 2 bases from V and 2 bases from J, leaving 13 bases between. The germline CDR1 and CDR2 sequences are KGHSH and LQKENI.

This clone occurred once. The chain couples TRBV18 to TRBJ1-3; D may be TRBD1 (5 bases). The CDR3 runs 15 residues. In germline, CDR1 is KGHSH, CDR2 LQKENI. Trimming shortened V by 3 bases and J by 2 bases, and 11 bases separated the two germline ends. The CDR3 spells CASSPDSLPGNTIYF. CDR3 bases: TGTGCCAGCTCACCTGACAGTCTCCCTGGAAACACCATATATTTT.

The rearrangement uses TRBV11-3 and TRBJ2-7; possibly TRBD2 for D (5 bases). V lost 7 bases, J lost 9 bases, and 7 bases lay in between. The CDR3 contains 9 residues. Germline CDR1 is SGHNT and CDR2 is YENEEA. Here the CDR3 reads CASTGRQYF. The CDR3 nucleotides read TGTGCCAGCACTGGGAGGCAGTACTTC.

This sequence joins TRBV5-1 and TRBJ1-2; D remains unclear. V lost 0 bases to trimming and J lost 3 bases, with 12 bases between them. The V gene's germline CDR1 is SGHRS and CDR2 YFSETQ. This CDR3 contains 15 residues. The CDR3 spells CASSLGLRGDYGYTF. CDR3 DNA: TGCGCCAGCAGCTTGGGTCTCCGCGGGGACTATGGCTACACCTTC.

This clone was counted only a few times. The V call is TRBV18, the J call TRBJ2-7; the D is unclear. The CDR3 consists of 13 residues. Germline loops: CDR1 KGHSH, CDR2 LQKENI. V shed 1 base and J shed 3 bases, with 7 bases lying between them. CDR3 region: CASSPQERYEQYF. CDR3 bases: TGTGCCAGCTCACCACAGGAGCGCTACGAGCAGTACTTC.

Only one count was recorded for this clone. The chain has TRBV20-1 and TRBJ2-3; TRBD1 matches 9 bases. CDR3 length: 19 residues. Germline CDR1 DFQATT, CDR2 SNEGSKA (reference sequence). The trim removed 3 bases at V and 0 bases at J, leaving 16 bases unmatched. The CDR3 protein is CSASGTGFSPFTSTDTQYF. The CDR3 region has the DNA TGCAGTGCTAGTGGGACAGGGTTCTCGCCTTTCACTAGCACAGATACGCAGTATTTT.

The V and J genes are TRBV19 and TRBJ1-6; D not resolved. The V end was cut by 10 bases, the J end by 4 bases, with 14 bases between. This CDR3 is 14 amino acids long. Germline V gene sequence: CDR1 LNHDA, CDR2 SQIVND (reference sequence). The CDR3 sequence is CATTRGGYNSPLHF. The CDR3 DNA reads TGTGCCACTACCCGCGGAGGGTATAATTCACCCCTCCACTTT.

The gene calls are TRBV6-2 or TRBV6-3 and TRBJ1-2; a weak D match, TRBD1 (5 bases). Trimming took off 6 bases at V and 10 bases at J, with 15 bases between the two ends. Germline CDR1 MNHEY, CDR2 SVGEGT. The CDR3 is 12 amino acids. CDR3 protein: CASSQGVVYYTF. The DNA for the CDR3 is TGTGCCAGCAGCCAGGGAGTGGTTTACTACACCTTC.

This clone was found once. This rearrangement joins TRBV7-2 to TRBJ1-3, with D hard to call. CDR1 and CDR2 from the germline V gene are SGHTA and FQGNSA. This CDR3 spans 14 amino acids. V was shortened by 5 bases and J by 2 bases, with 10 bases between the two germline ends. This CDR3 is CASSREYTGNTIYF. In DNA form, the CDR3 reads TGTGCCAGCAGCCGGGAGTACACTGGAAACACCATATATTTT.

The sample holds many counts of this clone. The chain uses TRBV14 and TRBJ2-7; 10 bases are shared with TRBD2. This CDR3 comprises 18 residues. V trimming: 1 base; J trimming: 1 base; junction bases outside the gene matches: 10. Per germline, CDR1 SGHDN and CDR2 FVKESK. The CDR3 loop is CASSQVAFTSGDSYEQYF. The DNA for the CDR3 is TGTGCCAGCAGCCAAGTTGCCTTCACTAGCGGGGATTCCTACGAGCAGTACTTC.

The chain combines TRBV5-1 with TRBJ2-7; D might be TRBD1 or TRBD2, each matching 10 bases. CDR1 is SGHRS and CDR2 is YFSETQ in the germline V gene. V dropped 3 bases and J dropped 2 bases, with 30 bases sitting between them. This CDR3 spans 20 amino acids. This CDR3 is CASSSSDRGRSLAGPYEQYF. The CDR3 DNA reads as TGCGCCAGCAGCTCTAGCGACAGGGGGCGTTCACTAGCGGGGCCCTACGAGCAGTACTTC.

This clone was detected once. The chain joins TRBV7-7 to TRBJ2-7; 11 bases line up with TRBD2. V lost 4 bases and J lost 1; bases outside the gene matches: 12. The CDR3 runs to 18 residues. The germline CDR1 and CDR2 sequences are SSHAT and FNYEAQ (reference sequence). For the CDR3, the DNA is TGTGCCAGCAGCTCCGGAGCTAGACTAGCGGGGAGGTCCTACGAGCAGTACTTC. It yields the protein CASSSGARLAGRSYEQYF. Based on the CDR3 plus reference TRBV7-7 and TRBJ2-7, the full variable domain is GAGVSQSPRYKVTKRGQDVTLRCDPISSHATLYWYQQALGQGPEFLTYFNYEAQPDKSGLPSDRFSAERPEGSISTLTIQRTEQRDSAMYRCASSSGARLAGRSYEQYFGPGTRLTVT.

The V call is TRBV3-1 (or the pseudogene TRBV3-2), the J call TRBJ2-2, with 8 bases aligning to TRBD1. J lost 4 bases, V lost 6 bases, and 10 bases had no gene match. Germline V lookup: CDR1 LGHDT, CDR2 YNNKEL (reference sequence). CDR3 length: 16 amino acids. The CDR3 protein is CASRDGQGAATGELFF. DNA of the CDR3: TGTGCCAGCAGAGATGGTCAGGGGGCCGCCACCGGGGAGCTGTTTTTT.

V gene TRBV24-1 combines with J gene TRBJ2-1; 9 nucleotides agree with TRBD2. This CDR3 spans 16 amino acids. The ends lost 4 bases at V and 1 base at J; junction bases unmatched: 4. Germline CDR1 reads KGHDR; CDR2 reads SFDVKD. CDR3 coding DNA: TGTGCCACCAGTGACGACAGCGGGGGGTCCTACAATGAGCAGTTCTTC. Protein sequence: CATSDDSGGSYNEQFF.

The V gene is TRBV3-1 (or the pseudogene TRBV3-2), the J gene TRBJ2-1, with D maybe TRBD2 (5 bases). Trimming cost V 2 bases and J 5 bases, with 10 bases left between them. Germline V CDR1 and CDR2: LGHDT, YNNKEL (reference sequence). The CDR3 consists of 14 residues. The CDR3 sequence: CASSQRGTDNEQFF. For the CDR3, the DNA is TGTGCCAGCAGCCAACGGGGAACCGACAATGAGCAGTTCTTC.